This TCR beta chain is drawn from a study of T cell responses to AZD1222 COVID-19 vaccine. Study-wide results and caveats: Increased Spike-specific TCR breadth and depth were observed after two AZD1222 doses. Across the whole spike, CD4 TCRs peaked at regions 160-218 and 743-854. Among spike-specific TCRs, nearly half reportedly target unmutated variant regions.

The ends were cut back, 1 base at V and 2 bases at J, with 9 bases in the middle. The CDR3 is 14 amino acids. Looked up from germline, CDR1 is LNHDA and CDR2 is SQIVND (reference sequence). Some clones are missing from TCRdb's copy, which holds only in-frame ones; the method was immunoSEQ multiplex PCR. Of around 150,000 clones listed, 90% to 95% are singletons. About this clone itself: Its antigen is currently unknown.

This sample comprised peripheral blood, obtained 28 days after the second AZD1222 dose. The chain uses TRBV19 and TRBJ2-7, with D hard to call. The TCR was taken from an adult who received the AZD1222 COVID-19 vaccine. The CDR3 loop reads CASSIGSGTYEQYF. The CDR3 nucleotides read TGTGCCAGTAGTATAGGGTCTGGGACCTACGAGCAGTACTTC.